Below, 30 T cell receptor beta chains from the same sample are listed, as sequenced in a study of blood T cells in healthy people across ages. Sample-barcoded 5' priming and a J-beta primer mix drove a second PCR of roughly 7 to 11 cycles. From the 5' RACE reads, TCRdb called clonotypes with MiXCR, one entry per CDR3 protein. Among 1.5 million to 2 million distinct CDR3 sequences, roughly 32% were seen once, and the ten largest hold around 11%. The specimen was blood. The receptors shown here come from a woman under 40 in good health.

The CDR3 sequence: CASSLRASGRGAGDTQYF. The DNA of the CDR3 is TGTGCCAGCAGCTTACGGGCCAGCGGGCGGGGGGCAGGAGATACGCAGTATTTT. The chain is built from TRBV7-7 and TRBJ2-3; 8 positions match TRBD2. With V trimmed by 2 bases and J by 5 bases, 15 bases remained unmatched. CDR1 is SSHAT, CDR2 FNYEAQ, per germline (reference sequence). This CDR3 spans 18 amino acids. Full variable domain (remainder filled in from reference TRBV7-7 and TRBJ2-3): GAGVSQSPRYKVTKRGQDVTLRCDPISSHATLYWYQQALGQGPEFLTYFNYEAQPDKSGLPSDRFSAERPEGSISTLTIQRTEQRDSAMYRCASSLRASGRGAGDTQYFGPGTRLTVL.

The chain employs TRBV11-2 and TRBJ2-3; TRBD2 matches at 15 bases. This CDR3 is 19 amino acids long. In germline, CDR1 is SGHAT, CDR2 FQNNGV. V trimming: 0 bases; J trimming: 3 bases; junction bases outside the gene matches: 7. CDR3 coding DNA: TGTGCCAGCAGCTTAGATGGACTAGCGGGAGGGCCTAGGACAGATACGCAGTATTTT. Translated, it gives CASSLDGLAGGPRTDTQYF.

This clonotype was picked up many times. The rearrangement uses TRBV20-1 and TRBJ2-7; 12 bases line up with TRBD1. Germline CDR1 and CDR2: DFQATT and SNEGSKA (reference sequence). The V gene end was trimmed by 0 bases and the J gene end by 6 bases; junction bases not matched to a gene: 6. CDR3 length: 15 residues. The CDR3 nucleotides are TGCAGTGCTAGAGATGATGGGGACAGGGGGCCCGAGCAGTACTTC. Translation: CSARDDGDRGPEQYF.

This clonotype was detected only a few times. The CDR3 region is CASRNGRAPGTDTQYF. The CDR3 DNA reads TGCGCCAGCAGGAACGGGAGGGCTCCGGGCACAGATACGCAGTATTTT. This sequence joins TRBV10-2 and TRBJ2-3; TRBD2 matches 8 bases. CDR1 is WSHSY, CDR2 SAAADI, per germline. Trimming took 6 bases from V and 1 from J; bases not matched to a gene: 9. This CDR3 region has 16 residues.

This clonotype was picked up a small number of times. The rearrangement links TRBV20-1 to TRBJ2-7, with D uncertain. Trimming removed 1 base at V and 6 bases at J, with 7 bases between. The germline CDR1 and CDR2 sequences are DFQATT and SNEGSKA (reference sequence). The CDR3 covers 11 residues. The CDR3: CSARGPVEQYF. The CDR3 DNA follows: TGCAGTGCTAGAGGGCCAGTCGAGCAGTACTTC.

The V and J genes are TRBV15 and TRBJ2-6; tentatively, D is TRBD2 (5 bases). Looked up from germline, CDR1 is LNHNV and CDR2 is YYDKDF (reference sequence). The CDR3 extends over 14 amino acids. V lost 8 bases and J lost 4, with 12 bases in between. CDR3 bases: TGTGCCACCTCCTCGGGGTTGGGGGCCAACGTCCTGACTTTC. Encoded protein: CATSSGLGANVLTF.

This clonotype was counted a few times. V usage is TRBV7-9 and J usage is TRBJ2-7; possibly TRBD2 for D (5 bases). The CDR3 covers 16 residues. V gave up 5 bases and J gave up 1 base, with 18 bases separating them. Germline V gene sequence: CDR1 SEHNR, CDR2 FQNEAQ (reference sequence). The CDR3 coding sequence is TGTGCCAGCAGCCCCCGGTCGAGGGCCCCGTCCTACGAGCAGTACTTC. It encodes CASSPRSRAPSYEQYF.

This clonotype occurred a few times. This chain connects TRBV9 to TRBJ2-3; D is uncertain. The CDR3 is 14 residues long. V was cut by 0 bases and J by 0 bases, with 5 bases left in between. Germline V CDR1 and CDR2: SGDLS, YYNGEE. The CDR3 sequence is CASSVERSTDTQYF. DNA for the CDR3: TGTGCCAGCAGCGTAGAGAGAAGCACAGATACGCAGTATTTT.

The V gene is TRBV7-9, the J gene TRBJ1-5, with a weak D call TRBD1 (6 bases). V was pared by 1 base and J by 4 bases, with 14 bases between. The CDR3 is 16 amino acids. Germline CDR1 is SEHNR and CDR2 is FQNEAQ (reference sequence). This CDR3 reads CASSLVGGKGNQPQHF. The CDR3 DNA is TGTGCCAGCAGCTTAGTAGGGGGAAAGGGAAATCAGCCCCAGCATTTT.

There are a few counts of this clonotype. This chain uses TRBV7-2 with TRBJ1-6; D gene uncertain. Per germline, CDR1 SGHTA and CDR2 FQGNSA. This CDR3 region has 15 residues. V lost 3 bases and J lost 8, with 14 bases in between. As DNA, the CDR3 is TGTGCCAGCAGCTTCTTGACCGTGGGCCATTCACCCCTCCACTTT. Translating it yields CASSFLTVGHSPLHF.

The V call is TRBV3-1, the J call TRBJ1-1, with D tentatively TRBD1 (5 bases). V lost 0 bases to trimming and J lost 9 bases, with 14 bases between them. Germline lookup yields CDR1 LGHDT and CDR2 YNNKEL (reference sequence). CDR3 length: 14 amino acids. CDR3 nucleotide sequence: TGTGCCAGCAGCCAAGATCCAGGGCCTTCCCAAGCTTTCTTT. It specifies CASSQDPGPSQAFF.

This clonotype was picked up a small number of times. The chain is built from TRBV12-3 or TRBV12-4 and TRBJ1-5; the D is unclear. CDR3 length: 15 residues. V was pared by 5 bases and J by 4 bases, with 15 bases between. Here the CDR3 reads CASSGGPAFNQPQHF. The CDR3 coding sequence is TGTGCCAGCAGTGGCGGGCCAGCCTTTAATCAGCCCCAGCATTTT.

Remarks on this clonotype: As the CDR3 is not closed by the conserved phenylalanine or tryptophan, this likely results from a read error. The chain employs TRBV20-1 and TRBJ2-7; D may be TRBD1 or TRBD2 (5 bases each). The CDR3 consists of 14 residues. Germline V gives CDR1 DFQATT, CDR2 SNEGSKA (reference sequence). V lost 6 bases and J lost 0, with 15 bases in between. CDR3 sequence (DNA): TGCAGTGCAGGGGCCGGGACGAGCTCCTACGAGCAGTACTGC. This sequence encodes CSAGAGTSSYEQYC.

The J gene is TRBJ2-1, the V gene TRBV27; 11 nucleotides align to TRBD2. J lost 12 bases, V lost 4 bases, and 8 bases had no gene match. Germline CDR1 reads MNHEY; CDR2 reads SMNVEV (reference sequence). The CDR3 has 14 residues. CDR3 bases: TGTGCCAGCAGTTCTAGTAGCGGGAGGGCCGGGCAGTTCTTC. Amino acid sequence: CASSSSSGRAGQFF.

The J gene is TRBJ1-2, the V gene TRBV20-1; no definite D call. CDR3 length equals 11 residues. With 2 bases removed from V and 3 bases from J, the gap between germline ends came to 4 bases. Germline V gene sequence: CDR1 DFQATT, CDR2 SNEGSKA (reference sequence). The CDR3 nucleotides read TGCAGTGCTAGATGGTACTATGGCTACACCTTC. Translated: CSARWYYGYTF.

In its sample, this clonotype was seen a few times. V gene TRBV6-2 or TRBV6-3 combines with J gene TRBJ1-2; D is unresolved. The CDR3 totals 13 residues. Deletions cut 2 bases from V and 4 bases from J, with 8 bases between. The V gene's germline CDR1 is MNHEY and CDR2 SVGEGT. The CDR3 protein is CASSYAAFYGYTF. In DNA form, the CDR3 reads TGTGCCAGCAGTTACGCGGCGTTCTATGGCTACACCTTC.

This chain's CDR3 is CASSVETSGRGAGTQYF. In nucleotides, the CDR3 is TGTGCCAGCAGCGTAGAGACTAGCGGGAGAGGGGCAGGTACGCAGTATTTT. This chain connects TRBV9 to TRBJ2-3; 12 nucleotides align to TRBD2. The V gene end was trimmed by 0 bases and the J gene end by 8 bases; junction bases not matched to a gene: 10. CDR1 SGDLS and CDR2 YYNGEE come from the germline V gene. The CDR3 spans 17 residues.

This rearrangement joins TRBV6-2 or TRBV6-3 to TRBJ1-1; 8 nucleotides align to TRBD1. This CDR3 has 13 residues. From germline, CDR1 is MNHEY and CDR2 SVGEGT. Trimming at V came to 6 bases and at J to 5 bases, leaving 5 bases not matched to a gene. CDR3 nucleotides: TGTGCCAGCAGGACCGGGACAGGTACTGAAGCTTTCTTT. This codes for CASRTGTGTEAFF.

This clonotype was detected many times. The CDR3 nucleotides read TGTGCCAGCAGCGTCCGGGACAGGGGGATCCACGAGCAGTACTTC. Its protein is CASSVRDRGIHEQYF. The chain carries TRBV7-2 and TRBJ2-7; TRBD1 matches at 11 bases. CDR1 SGHTA and CDR2 FQGNSA come from the germline V gene. The CDR3 is 15 amino acids. With V trimmed by 5 bases and J by 5 bases, 8 bases remained unmatched.

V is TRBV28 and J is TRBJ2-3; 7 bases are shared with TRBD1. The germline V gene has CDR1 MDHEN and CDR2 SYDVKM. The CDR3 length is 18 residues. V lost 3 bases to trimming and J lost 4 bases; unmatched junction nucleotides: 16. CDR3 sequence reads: CASSFSRLTGIGPDTQYF. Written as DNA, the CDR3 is TGTGCCAGCAGTTTTTCTCGATTGACAGGGATTGGCCCAGATACGCAGTATTTT.

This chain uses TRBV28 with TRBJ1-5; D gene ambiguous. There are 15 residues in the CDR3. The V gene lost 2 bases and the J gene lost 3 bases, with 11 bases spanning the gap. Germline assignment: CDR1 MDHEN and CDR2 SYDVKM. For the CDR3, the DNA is TGTGCCAGCAGTTTACCCGGACGTTACAATCAGCCCCAGCATTTT. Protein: CASSLPGRYNQPQHF.

CDR3 protein: CASSHSTGTVNTGELFF. CDR3 nucleotide sequence: TGTGCCAGCAGCCACTCCACCGGGACAGTAAACACCGGGGAGCTGTTTTTT. The chain uses TRBV6-5 and TRBJ2-2, with 7 bases aligning to TRBD1. Germline CDR1 and CDR2: MNHEY and SVGAGI. The V gene end was trimmed by 6 bases and the J gene end by 2 bases; junction bases not matched to a gene: 12. CDR3 length: 17 residues.

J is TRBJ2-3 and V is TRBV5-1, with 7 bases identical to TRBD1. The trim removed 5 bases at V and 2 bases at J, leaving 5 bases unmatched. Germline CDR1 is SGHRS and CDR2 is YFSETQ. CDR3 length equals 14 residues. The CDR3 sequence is CASSSRGNTDTQYF. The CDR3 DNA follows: TGCGCCAGCAGTTCCAGGGGGAACACAGATACGCAGTATTTT.

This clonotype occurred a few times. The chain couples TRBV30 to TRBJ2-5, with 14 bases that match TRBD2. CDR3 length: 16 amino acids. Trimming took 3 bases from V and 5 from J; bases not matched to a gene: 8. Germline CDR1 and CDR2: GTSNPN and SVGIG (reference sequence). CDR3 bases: TGTGCCTGGAGCCACGGGACTAGCGGGAGTGGGGAGACCCAGTACTTC. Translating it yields CAWSHGTSGSGETQYF.

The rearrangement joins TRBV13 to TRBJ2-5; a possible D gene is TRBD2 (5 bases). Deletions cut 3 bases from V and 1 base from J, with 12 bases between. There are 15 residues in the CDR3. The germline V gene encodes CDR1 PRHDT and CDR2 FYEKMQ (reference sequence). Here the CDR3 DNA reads TGTGCCAGCAGCTTCCAACTCGGGGTCCAAGAGACCCAGTACTTC. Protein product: CASSFQLGVQETQYF.

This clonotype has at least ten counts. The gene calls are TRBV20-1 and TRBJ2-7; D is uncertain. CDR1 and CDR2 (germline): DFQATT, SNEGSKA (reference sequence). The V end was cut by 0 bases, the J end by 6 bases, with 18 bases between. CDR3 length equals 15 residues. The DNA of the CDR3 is TGCAGTGCTAGAGATCGGGCTATCCTCCTTGGCGAGCAGTACTTC. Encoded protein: CSARDRAILLGEQYF.

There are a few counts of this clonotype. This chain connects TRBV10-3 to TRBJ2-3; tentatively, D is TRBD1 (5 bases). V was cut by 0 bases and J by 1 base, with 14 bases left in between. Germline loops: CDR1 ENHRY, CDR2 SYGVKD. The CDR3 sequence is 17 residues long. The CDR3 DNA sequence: TGTGCCATCAGTGAGTCGAAAGGGGTCCTAGGCACAGATACGCAGTATTTT. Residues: CAISESKGVLGTDTQYF.

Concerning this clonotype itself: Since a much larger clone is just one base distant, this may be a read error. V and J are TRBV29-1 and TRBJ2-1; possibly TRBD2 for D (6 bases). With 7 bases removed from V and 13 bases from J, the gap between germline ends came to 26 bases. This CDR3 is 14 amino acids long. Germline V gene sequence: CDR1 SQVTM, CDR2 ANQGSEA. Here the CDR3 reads CSALVHLRMGGQFF. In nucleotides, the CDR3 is TGCAGCGCCCTTGTTCATTTGAGGATGGGGGGACAGTTCTTC.

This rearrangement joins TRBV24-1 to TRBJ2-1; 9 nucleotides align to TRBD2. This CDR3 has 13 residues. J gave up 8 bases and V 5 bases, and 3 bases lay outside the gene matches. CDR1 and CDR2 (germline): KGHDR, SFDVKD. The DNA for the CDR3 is TGTGCCACCAGTGGCGGGAGGGCCGATGAGCAGTTCTTC. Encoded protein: CATSGGRADEQFF.

The CDR3 reads CASSQEGDQETQYF. CDR3 in DNA: TGTGCCAGCAGCCAAGAGGGGGACCAAGAGACCCAGTACTTC. The chain uses TRBV4-2 and TRBJ2-5, with D perhaps being TRBD1 or TRBD2 (5 bases each). The length of the CDR3 is 14 residues. The germline V gene encodes CDR1 LGHNA and CDR2 YNFKEQ. Between the trimmed V and J ends, which lost 0 bases and 0 bases, there was a span of 5 bases.